This T cell receptor beta chain is drawn from a study of T cells in Graves' hyperthyroidism and ophthalmopathy. TCR beta CDR3 regions were amplified from RNA transcripts. Initially, a first-round RT-PCR of the TCR CDR3 employed the HTBI primer set. TCRdb independently ran MiXCR on the multiplex PCR reads; one entry per CDR3 protein. The repertoire holds more than 350,000 distinct CDR3 sequences, with nearly 15% as singletons. The table lists this clonotype with many counts. The receptor comes from a woman aged 60-75 years with Graves' ophthalmopathy. Sequenced material: blood.

In nucleotides, the CDR3 is TGTGCCAGCAGTTCCGGGACCCTCGGCAAGTACTTC. Translated: CASSSGTLGKYF. The rearrangement joins TRBV12-3 or TRBV12-4 to TRBJ2-7; D might be TRBD1 or TRBD2, each matching 5 bases. The CDR3 runs 12 residues. V shed 4 bases and J shed 11 bases, with 15 bases lying between them.